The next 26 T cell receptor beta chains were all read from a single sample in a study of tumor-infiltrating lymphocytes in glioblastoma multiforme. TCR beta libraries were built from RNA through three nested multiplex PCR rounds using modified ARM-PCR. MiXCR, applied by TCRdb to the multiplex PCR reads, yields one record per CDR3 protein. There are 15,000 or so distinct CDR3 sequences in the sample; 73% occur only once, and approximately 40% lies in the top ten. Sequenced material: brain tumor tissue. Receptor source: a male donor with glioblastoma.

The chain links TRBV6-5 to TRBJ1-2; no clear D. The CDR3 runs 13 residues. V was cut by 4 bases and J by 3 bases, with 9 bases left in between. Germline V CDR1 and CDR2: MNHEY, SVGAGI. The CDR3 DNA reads TGTGCCAGCAGTTCTGGGTTGGACTATGGCTACACCTTC. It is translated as CASSSGLDYGYTF.

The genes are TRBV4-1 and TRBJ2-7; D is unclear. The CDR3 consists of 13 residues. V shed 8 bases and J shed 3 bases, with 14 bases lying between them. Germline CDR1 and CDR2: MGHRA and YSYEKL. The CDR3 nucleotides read TGCGCCAGCCAAGAAGCAGGATACTACGAGCAGTACTTC. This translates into CASQEAGYYEQYF.

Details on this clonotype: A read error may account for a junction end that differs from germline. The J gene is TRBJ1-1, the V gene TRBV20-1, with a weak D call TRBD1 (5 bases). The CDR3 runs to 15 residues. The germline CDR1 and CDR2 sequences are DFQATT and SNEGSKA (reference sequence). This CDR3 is CSARDGRGLRSEAFF. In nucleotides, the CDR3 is TGCAGTGCTAGAGATGGGAGGGGACTTCGGTCTGAGGCTTTCTTT.

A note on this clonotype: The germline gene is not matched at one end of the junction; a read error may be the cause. The CDR3, as DNA: TGTGCCACCAATGGCGGGGCTACCTATGAGCAGTACTTC. Its protein product is CATNGGATYEQYF. This chain connects TRBV24-1 to TRBJ2-7; tentatively, D is TRBD2 (6 bases). From germline, CDR1 is KGHDR and CDR2 SFDVKD. This CDR3 has 13 residues.

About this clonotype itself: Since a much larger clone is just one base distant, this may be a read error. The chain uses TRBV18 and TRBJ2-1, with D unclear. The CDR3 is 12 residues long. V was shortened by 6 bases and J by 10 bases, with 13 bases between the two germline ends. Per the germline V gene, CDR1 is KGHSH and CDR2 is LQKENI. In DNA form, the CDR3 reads TGTGCCAGCTCGATCCTTACCATAGAGCAGTTCTTC. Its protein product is CASSILTIEQFF.

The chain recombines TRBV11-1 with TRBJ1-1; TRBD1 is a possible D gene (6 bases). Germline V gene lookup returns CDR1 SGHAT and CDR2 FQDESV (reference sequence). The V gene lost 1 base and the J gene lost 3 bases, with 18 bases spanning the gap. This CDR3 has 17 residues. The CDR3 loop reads CASSLEYGTPGDTEAFF. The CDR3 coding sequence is TGTGCCAGCAGCTTAGAGTACGGGACACCTGGGGACACTGAAGCTTTCTTT.

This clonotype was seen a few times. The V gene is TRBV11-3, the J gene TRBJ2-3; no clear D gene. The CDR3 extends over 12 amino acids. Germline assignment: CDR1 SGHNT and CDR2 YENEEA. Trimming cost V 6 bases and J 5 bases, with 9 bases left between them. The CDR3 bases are TGTGCCAGCAGTTCATCAGGAGATACGCAGTATTTT. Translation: CASSSSGDTQYF.

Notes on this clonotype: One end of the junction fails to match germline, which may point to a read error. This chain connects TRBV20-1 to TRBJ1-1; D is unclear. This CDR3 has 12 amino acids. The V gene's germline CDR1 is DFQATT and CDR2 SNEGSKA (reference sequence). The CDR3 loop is CNAKGLGIEAFF. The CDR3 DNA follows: TGCAATGCTAAAGGGCTGGGCATTGAAGCTTTCTTT.

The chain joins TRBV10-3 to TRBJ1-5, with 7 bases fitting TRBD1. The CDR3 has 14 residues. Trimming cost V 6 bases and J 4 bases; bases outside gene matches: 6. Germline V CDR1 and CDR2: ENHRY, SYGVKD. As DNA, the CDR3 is TGTGCCATCAGCAAGACAGGGAGAAATCAGCCCCAGCATTTT. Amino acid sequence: CAISKTGRNQPQHF.

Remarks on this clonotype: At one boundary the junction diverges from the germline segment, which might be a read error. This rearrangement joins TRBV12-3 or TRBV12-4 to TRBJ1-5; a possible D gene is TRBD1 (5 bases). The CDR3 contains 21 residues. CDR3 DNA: TGTGCCAGCAATTTAAGGACTTGGGGGAACCGGGAAGCCGTTCTATATCAGCCCCAGCATTTT. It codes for CASNLRTWGNREAVLYQPQHF.

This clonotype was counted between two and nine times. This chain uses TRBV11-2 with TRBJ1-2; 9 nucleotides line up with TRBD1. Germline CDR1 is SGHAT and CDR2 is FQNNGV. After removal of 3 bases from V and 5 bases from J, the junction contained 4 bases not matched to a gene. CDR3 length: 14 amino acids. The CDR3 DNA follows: TGTGCCAGCAGCTTCGGACAGGGGTTGTATGGCTACACCTTC. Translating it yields CASSFGQGLYGYTF.

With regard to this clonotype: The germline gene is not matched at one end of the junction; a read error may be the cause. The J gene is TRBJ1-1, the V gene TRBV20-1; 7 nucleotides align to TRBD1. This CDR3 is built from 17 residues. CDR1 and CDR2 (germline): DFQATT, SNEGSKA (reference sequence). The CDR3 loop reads CCANRDSTLLPRTEAFF. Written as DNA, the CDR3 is TGCTGTGCTAACCGGGACAGTACTTTACTCCCGAGGACTGAAGCTTTCTTT.

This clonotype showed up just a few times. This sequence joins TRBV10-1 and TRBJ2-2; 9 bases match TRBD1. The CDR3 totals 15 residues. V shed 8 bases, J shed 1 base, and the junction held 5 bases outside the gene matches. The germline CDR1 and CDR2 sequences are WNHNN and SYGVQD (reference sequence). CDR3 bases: TGCGCCAGCGGGGGACAGGGATGGAACACCGGGGAGCTGTTTTTT. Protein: CASGGQGWNTGELFF.

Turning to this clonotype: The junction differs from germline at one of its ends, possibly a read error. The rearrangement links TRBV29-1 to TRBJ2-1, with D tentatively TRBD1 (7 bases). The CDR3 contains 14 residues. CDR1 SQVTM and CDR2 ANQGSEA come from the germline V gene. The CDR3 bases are TGCAGCATTGGGGGGCGGCAAGGGGGCAATGAGCAGTCCTTC. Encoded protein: CSIGGRQGGNEQSF.

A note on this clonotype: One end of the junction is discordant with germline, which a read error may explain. CDR3: CSVLQGAWTVELFF. The CDR3 DNA reads TGCAGTGTTCTGCAGGGGGCGTGGACCGTGGAGCTGTTTTTT. The chain uses TRBV20-1 and TRBJ2-2, with TRBD1 matching 8 bases. Germline assignment: CDR1 DFQATT and CDR2 SNEGSKA (reference sequence). This CDR3 contains 14 residues.

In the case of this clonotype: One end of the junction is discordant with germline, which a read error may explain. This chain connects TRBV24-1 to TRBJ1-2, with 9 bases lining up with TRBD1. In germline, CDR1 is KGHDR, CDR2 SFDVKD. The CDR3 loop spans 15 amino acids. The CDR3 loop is CATSDTGGADYDYTF. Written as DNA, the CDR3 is TGTGCCACCAGTGACACAGGGGGCGCGGACTATGACTACACCTTC.

In DNA form, the CDR3 reads TGCGCCAGCCAAAACCTTGCATTTGTGGTTTCACCCCTCCACTTT. Residues: CASQNLAFVVSPLHF. The V call is TRBV4-1, the J call TRBJ1-6; D remains ambiguous. V was shortened by 8 bases and J by 9 bases, with 20 bases between the two germline ends. The germline gives CDR1 MGHRA, CDR2 YSYEKL. The CDR3 loop spans 15 amino acids.

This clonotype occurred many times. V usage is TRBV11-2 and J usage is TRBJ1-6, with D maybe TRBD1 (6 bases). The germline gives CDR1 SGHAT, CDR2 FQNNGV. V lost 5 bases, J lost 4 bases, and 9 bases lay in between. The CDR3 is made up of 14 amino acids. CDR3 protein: CASSAGQYNSPLHF. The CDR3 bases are TGTGCCAGCAGCGCCGGACAGTATAATTCACCCCTCCACTTT.

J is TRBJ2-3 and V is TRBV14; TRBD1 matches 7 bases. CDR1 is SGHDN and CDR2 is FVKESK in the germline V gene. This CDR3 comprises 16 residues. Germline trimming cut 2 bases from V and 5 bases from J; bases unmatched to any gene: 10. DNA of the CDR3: TGTGCCAGCAGCCAAAAGACAGGGTACGAGAAAGATACGCAGTATTTT. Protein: CASSQKTGYEKDTQYF.

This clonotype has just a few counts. The CDR3 DNA follows: TGCAGTGGACAGATCCAAGAGACCCAGTACTTC. It codes for CSGQIQETQYF. This chain links TRBV20-1 with TRBJ2-5; perhaps TRBD1 as D (5 bases). V lost 7 bases and J 1 base, leaving 7 bases between the germline ends. The CDR3 has 11 amino acids. The germline gives CDR1 DFQATT, CDR2 SNEGSKA (reference sequence).

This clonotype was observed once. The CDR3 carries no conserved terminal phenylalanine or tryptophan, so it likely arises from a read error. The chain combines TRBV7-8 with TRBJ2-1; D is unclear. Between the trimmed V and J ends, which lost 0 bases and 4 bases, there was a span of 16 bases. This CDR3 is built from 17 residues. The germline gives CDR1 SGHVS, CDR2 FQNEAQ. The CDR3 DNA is TGTGCCAGCAGCTTAGCGCGCGGCCCCCAAGTGTACAATGAGCAGTTCTCT. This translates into CASSLARGPQVYNEQFS.

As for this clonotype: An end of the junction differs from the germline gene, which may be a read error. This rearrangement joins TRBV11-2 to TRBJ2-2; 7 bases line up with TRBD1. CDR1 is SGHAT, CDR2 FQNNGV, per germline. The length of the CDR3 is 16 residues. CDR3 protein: CASTPRQGDATVELFF. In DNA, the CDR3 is TGCGCCAGCACCCCCCGACAGGGCGATGCCACCGTGGAGCTGTTTTTT.

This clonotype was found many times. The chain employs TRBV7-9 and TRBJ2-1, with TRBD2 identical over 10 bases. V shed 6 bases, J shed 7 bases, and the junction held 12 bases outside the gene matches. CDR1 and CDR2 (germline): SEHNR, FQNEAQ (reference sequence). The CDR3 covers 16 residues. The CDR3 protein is CASRGTGTSVTNEQFF. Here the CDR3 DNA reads TGTGCCAGCAGGGGTACCGGGACTAGCGTGACGAATGAGCAGTTCTTC.

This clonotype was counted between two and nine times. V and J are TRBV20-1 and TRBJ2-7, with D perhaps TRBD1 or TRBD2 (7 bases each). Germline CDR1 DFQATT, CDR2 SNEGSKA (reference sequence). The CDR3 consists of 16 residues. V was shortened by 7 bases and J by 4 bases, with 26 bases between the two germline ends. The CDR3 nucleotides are TGCAGTGTCATAAACCCAGGGGGAGGGGGGCAGTACGAGCAGTACTTC. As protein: CSVINPGGGGQYEQYF.

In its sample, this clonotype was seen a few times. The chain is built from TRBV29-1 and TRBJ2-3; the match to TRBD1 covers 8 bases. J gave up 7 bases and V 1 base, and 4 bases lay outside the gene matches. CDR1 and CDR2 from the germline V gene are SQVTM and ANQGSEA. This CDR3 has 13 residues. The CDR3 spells CSVEGTGRHTQYF. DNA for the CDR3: TGCAGCGTTGAAGGGACAGGGAGGCATACGCAGTATTTT.

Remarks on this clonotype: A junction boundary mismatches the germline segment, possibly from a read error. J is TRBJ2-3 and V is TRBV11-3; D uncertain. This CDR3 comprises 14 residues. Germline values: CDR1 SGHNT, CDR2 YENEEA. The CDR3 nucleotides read TGTGCCAACAGCTTTGAGAGTCACACAGATACGCAATATTTC. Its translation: CANSFESHTDTQYF.